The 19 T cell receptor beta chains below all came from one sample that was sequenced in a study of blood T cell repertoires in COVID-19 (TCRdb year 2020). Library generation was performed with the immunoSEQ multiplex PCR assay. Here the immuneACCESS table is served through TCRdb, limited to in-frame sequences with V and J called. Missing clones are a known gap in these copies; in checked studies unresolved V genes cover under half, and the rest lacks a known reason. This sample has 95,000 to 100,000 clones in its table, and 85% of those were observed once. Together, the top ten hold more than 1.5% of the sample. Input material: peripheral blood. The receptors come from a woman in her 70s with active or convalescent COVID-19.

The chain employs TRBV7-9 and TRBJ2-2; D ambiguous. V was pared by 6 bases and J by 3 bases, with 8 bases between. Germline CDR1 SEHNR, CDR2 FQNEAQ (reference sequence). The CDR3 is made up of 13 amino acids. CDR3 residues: CASREHDTGELFF. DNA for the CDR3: TGTGCCAGCAGAGAACATGACACCGGGGAGCTGTTTTTT.

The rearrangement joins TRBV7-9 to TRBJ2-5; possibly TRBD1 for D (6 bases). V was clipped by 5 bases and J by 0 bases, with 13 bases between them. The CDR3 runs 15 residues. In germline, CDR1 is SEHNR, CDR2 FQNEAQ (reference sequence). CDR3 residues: CASSRFGQYQETQYF. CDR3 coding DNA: TGTGCCAGCAGCCGTTTCGGACAGTACCAAGAGACCCAGTACTTC. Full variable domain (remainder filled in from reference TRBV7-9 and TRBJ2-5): DTGVSQNPRHKITKRGQNVTFRCDPISEHNRLYWYRQTLGQGPEFLTYFQNEAQLEKSRLLSDRFSAERPKGSFSTLEIQRTEQGDSAMYLCASSRFGQYQETQYFGPGTRLLVL.

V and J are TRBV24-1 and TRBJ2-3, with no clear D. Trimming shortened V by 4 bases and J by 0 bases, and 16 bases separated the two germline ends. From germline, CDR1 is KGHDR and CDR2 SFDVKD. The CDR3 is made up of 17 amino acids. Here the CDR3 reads CATSDPTELTSTDTQYF. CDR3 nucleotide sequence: TGTGCCACCAGTGACCCGACGGAGCTAACTAGCACAGATACGCAGTATTTT.

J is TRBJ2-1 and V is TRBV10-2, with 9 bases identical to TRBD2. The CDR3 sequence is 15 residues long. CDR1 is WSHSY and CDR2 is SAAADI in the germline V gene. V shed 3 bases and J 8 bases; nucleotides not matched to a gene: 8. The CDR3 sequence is CASSDGGRASDEQFF. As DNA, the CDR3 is TGCGCCAGCAGTGACGGCGGGAGGGCCTCAGATGAGCAGTTCTTC.

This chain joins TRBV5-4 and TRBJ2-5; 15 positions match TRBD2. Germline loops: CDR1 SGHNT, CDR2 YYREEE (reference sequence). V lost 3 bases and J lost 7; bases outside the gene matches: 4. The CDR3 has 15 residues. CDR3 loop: CASSWGLAGGVTQYF. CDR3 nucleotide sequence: TGTGCCAGCAGCTGGGGACTAGCGGGAGGCGTGACCCAGTACTTC.

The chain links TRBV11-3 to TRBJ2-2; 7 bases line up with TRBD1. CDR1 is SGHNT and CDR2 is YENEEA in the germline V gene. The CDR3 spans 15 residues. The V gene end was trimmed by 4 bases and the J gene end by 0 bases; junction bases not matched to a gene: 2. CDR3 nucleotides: TGTGCCAGCAGCTCCGGGACAGCGAACACCGGGGAGCTGTTTTTT. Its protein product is CASSSGTANTGELFF.

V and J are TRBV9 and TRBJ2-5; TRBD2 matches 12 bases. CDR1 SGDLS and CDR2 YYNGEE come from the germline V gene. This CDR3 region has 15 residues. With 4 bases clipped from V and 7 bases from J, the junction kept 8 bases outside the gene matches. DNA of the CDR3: TGTGCCAGCAGCCAGACTAGCGGGGGACTTGGGACCCAGTACTTC. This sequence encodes CASSQTSGGLGTQYF.

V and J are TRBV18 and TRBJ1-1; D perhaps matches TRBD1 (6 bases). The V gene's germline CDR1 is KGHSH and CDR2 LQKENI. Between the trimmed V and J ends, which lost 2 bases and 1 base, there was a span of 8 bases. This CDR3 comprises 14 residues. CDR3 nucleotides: TGTGCCAGCTCACCAACAGGGTCGAACACTGAAGCTTTCTTT. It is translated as CASSPTGSNTEAFF.

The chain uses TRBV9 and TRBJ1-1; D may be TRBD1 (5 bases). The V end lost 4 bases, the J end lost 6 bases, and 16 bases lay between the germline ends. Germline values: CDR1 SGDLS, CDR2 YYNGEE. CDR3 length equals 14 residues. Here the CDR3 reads CASSPLGARAEAFF. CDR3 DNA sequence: TGTGCCAGCAGCCCACTTGGGGCTCGGGCTGAAGCTTTCTTT.

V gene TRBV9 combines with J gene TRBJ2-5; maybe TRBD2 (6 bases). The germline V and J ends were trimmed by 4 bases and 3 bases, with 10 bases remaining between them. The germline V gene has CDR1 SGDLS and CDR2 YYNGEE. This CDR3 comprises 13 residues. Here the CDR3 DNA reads TGTGCCAGCAGCCGGTGGGGGGAAGAGACCCAGTACTTC. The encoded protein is CASSRWGEETQYF.

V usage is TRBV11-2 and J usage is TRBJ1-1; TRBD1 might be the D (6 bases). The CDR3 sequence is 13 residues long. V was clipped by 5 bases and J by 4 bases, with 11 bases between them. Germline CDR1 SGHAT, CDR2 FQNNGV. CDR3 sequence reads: CASSTQGSTEAFF. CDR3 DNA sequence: TGTGCCAGCAGCACCCAGGGGAGCACTGAAGCTTTCTTT. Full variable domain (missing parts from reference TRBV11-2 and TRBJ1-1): EAGVAQSPRYKIIEKRQSVAFWCNPISGHATLYWYQQILGQGPKLLIQFQNNGVVDDSQLPKDRFSAERLKGVDSTLKIQPAKLEDSAVYLCASSTQGSTEAFFGQGTRLTVV.

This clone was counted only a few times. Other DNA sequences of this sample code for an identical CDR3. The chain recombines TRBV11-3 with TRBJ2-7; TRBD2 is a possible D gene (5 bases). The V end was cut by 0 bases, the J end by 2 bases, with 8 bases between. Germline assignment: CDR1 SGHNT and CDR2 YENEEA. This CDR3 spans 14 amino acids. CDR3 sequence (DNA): TGTGCCAGCAGCTTAGATCCGGGGACCTACGAGCAGTACTTC. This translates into CASSLDPGTYEQYF.

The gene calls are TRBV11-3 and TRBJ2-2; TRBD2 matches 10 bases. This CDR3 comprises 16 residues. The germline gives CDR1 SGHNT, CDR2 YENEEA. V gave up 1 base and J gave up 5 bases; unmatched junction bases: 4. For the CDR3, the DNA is TGTGCCAGCAGCTTAGTACTAGCGGGACTAACCGGGGAGCTGTTTTTT. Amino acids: CASSLVLAGLTGELFF.

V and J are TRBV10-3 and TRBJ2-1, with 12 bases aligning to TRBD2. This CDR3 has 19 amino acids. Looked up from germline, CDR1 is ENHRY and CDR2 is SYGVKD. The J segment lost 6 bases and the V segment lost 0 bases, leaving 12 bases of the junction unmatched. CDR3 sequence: CAISESVRLAGAAFNEQFF. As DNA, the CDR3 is TGTGCCATCAGTGAGTCTGTCAGACTAGCGGGAGCTGCTTTCAATGAGCAGTTCTTC.

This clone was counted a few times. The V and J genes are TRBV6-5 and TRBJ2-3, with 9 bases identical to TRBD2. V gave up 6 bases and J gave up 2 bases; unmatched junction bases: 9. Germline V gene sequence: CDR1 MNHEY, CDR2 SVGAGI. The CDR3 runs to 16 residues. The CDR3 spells CASSYLSGRDTDTQYF. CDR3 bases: TGTGCCAGCAGCTACCTTAGCGGGAGAGACACAGATACGCAGTATTTT.

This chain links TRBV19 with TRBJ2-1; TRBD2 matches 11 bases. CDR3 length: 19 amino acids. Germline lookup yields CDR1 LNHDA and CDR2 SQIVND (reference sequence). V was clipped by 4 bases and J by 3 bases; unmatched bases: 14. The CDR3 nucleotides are TGTGCCAGTAGTAGAGCCATTCCTAGCGGGAGGTATTTCTACAATGAGCAGTTCTTC. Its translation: CASSRAIPSGRYFYNEQFF.

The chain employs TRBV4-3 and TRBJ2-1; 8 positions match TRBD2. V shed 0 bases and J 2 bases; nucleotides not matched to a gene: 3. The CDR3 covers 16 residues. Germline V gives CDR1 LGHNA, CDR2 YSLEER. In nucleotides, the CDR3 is TGCGCCAGCAGCCAAGAACTAGCGGCAACCTACAATGAGCAGTTCTTC. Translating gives CASSQELAATYNEQFF.

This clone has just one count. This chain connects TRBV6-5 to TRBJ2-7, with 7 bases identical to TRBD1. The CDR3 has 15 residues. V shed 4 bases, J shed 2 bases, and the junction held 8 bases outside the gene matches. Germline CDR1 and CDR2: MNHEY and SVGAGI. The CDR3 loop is CASSSGTVSAYEQYF. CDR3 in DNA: TGTGCCAGCAGTTCCGGGACAGTCTCTGCCTACGAGCAGTACTTC.

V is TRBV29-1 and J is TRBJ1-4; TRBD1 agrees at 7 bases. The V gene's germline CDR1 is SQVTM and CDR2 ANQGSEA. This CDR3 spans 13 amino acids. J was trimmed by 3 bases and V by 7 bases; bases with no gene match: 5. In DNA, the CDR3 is TGCAGCGCCTTGACAGGGTCTAATGAAAAACTGTTTTTT. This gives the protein CSALTGSNEKLFF.